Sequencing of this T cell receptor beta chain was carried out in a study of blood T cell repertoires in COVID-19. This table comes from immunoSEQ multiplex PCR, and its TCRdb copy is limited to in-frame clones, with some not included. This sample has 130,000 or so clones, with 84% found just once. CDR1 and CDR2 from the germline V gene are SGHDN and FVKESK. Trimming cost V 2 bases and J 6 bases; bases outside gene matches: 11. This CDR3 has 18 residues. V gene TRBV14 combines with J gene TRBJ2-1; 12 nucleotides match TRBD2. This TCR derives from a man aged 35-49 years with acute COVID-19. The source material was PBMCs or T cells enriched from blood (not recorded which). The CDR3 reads CASSQSGILAGGFNEQFF. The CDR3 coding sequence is TGTGCCAGCAGCCAATCAGGAATCCTAGCGGGAGGGTTCAATGAGCAGTTCTTC.